Listed below are T cell receptor beta chains from one sample, sequenced in a study of regulatory T cells in long-lasting Graves disease. A single record per CDR3 protein comes from TCRdb applying MiXCR to the multiplex PCR reads. This sample carries 400,000 to 500,000 distinct CDR3 sequences, approximately 15% of them seen once, and the ten largest clones take approximately 15%. These records were also assigned to another study, of T cells in Graves' hyperthyroidism and ophthalmopathy.

The sequenced sample was peripheral blood mononuclear cells (PBMCs), obtained at new diagnosis, from a patient treated with antithyroid drugs. These receptors came from a woman younger than 45 with Graves disease. CDR3s include the opening cysteine and the closing phenylalanine or tryptophan. A D gene is named only where the DNA matches it firmly. Only part of the rows carry a size: once, few, many, or a class if the clone is expanded.

j_call | v_call | d_call | clone_size | cdr3_aa | cdr3_nt
TRBJ1-2 | TRBV10-3 | NA | few | CATRVDYGYTF | TGTGCCACCAGGGTGGATTATGGCTACACCTTC
TRBJ2-4 | TRBV27 | TRBD2 | many | CASSRLAGKNIQYF | TGTGCCAGCAGCCGACTAGCGGGAAAAAACATTCAGTACTTC
TRBJ1-2 | TRBV6-5 | NA | few | CASSWGGIDYGYTF | TGTGCCAGCAGTTGGGGCGGTATTGACTATGGCTACACCTTC
TRBJ2-5 | TRBV11-2 | TRBD2 | NA | CASSAWTRSIQETQYF | TGTGCCAGCAGCGCCTGGACTAGGTCAATCCAAGAGACCCAGTACTTC
TRBJ2-2 | TRBV9 | TRBD2 | many | CASSLTRAGGRTGELFF | TGTGCCAGCAGCCTCACAAGAGCGGGAGGGCGAACCGGGGAGCTGTTTTTT
TRBJ2-1 | TRBV7-9 | NA | many | CASSLAGGGRYNEQFF | TGTGCCAGCAGCTTAGCCGGTGGGGGGCGATACAATGAGCAGTTCTTC
TRBJ2-1 | TRBV24-1 | TRBD1 | NA | CATSDLGTGTGLSSEQFF | TGTGCCACCAGTGATTTGGGGACCGGGACAGGGCTTAGTAGTGAGCAGTTCTTC
TRBJ2-1 | TRBV5-1 | TRBD2 | many | CASSLGPGTSYNEQFF | TGCGCCAGCAGCTTGGGACCTGGGACTAGCTACAATGAGCAGTTCTTC
TRBJ2-3 | TRBV30 | TRBD1 | many | CAWSVRGLAGITDTQYF | TGTGCCTGGAGTGTGAGGGGGCTAGCAGGGATCACAGATACGCAGTATTTT
TRBJ2-3 | TRBV12-3/TRBV12-4 | TRBD2 | NA | CASSSSGTILTDTQYF | TGTGCCAGCAGTTCCTCCGGGACTATCCTCACAGATACGCAGTATTTT
TRBJ2-5 | TRBV9 | NA | NA | CASSGASRTQYF | TGTGCCAGCAGTGGGGCCTCGCGGACCCAGTACTTC
TRBJ1-1 | TRBV11-2 | NA | many | CASSLGLARGGNTEAFF | TGTGCCAGCAGCTTAGGACTCGCTAGGGGTGGGAACACTGAAGCTTTCTTT
TRBJ2-3 | TRBV29-1 | TRBD2 | NA | CSVAGVAGGPTTSTDTQYF | TGCAGCGTTGCGGGGGTAGCGGGAGGGCCAACCACTTCCACAGATACGCAGTATTTT
TRBJ2-7 | TRBV12-5 | NA | few | CASGLDRYEQYF | TGTGCTAGTGGTTTGGATCGCTACGAGCAGTACTTC
TRBJ1-4 | TRBV28 | NA | few | CASSRDASNEKLFF | TGTGCCAGCAGTCGGGACGCTTCTAATGAAAAACTGTTTTTT
TRBJ2-2 | TRBV12-5 | TRBD1 | few | CASGLSGGQGGTGELFF | TGTGCTAGTGGTTTGTCAGGGGGACAGGGAGGCACCGGGGAGCTGTTTTTT
TRBJ2-3 | TRBV9 | NA | NA | CASSVTDGLGPDTQYF | TGTGCCAGCAGCGTGACGGACGGGTTAGGACCAGATACGCAGTATTTT
TRBJ1-3 | TRBV4-1 | NA | NA | CASSQERTSGNTIYF | TGCGCCAGCAGCCAAGAACGGACCTCTGGAAACACCATATATTTT
TRBJ2-7 | TRBV11-2 | TRBD2 | many | CASSAGTSQYF | TGTGCCAGCAGCGCCGGGACTAGCCAGTACTTC
TRBJ2-1 | TRBV28 | NA | medium-sized | CASSYNPGAGVYNEQFF | TGTGCCAGCAGTTACAACCCTGGGGCAGGGGTATACAATGAGCAGTTCTTC
TRBJ2-7 | TRBV3-1 | NA | many | CASSHRYEQYF | TGTGCCAGCAGCCACAGATACGAGCAGTACTTC
TRBJ2-7 | TRBV6-1 | NA | many | CATDFTYEQYF | TGTGCCACCGATTTTACTTACGAGCAGTACTTC
TRBJ2-1 | TRBV30 | NA | many | CACQGGDYNEQFF | TGTGCCTGTCAGGGGGGTGACTACAATGAGCAGTTCTTC
TRBJ2-5 | TRBV2 | NA | NA | CASSDSLSGETQYF | TGTGCCAGCAGTGACAGCCTCTCCGGGGAGACCCAGTACTTC
TRBJ1-5 | TRBV19 | TRBD1 | NA | CASQEGANNQPQHF | TGTGCCAGCCAAGAGGGGGCAAATAATCAGCCCCAGCATTTT
TRBJ1-5 | TRBV4-1 | NA | NA | CASSQPRDGVSQPQHF | TGCGCCAGCAGCCAACCGAGGGACGGAGTGAGTCAGCCCCAGCATTTT
TRBJ2-7 | TRBV4-3 | TRBD1 | NA | CASSQGGTGVYEQYF | TGCGCCAGCAGCCAAGGAGGGACAGGGGTGTATGAGCAGTACTTC
TRBJ2-7 | TRBV20-1 | NA | few | CSARGREQYF | TGCAGTGCTAGGGGGAGGGAGCAGTACTTC
TRBJ2-1 | TRBV6-5 | TRBD2 | NA | CASSYDGLAGPYNEQFF | TGTGCCAGCAGTTACGATGGACTAGCGGGCCCCTACAATGAGCAGTTCTTC
TRBJ1-1 | TRBV27 | NA | many | CASSYRGGIEAFF | TGTGCCAGCAGTTACCGGGGAGGGATTGAAGCTTTCTTT
TRBJ2-2 | TRBV19 | NA | few | CASSIRTGLGGELFF | TGTGCCAGTAGTATTCGAACAGGACTGGGCGGGGAGCTGTTTTTT
TRBJ1-3 | TRBV12-3/TRBV12-4 | NA | NA | CASSFGLGPGNTIYF | TGTGCCAGCAGTTTCGGCCTAGGGCCTGGAAACACCATATATTTT
TRBJ2-1 | TRBV12-5 | TRBD2 | NA | CASGTSGTSGLNEQFF | TGTGCTAGTGGAACTTCCGGGACTAGCGGCCTTAATGAGCAGTTCTTC
TRBJ2-7 | TRBV5-6 | TRBD2 | NA | CASSLEASGSHEQYF | TGTGCCAGCAGCTTGGAGGCTAGCGGGAGTCACGAGCAGTACTTC
TRBJ2-1 | TRBV9 | NA | NA | CASGGGISYNEQFF | TGTGCCAGCGGGGGAGGAATCTCCTACAATGAGCAGTTCTTC